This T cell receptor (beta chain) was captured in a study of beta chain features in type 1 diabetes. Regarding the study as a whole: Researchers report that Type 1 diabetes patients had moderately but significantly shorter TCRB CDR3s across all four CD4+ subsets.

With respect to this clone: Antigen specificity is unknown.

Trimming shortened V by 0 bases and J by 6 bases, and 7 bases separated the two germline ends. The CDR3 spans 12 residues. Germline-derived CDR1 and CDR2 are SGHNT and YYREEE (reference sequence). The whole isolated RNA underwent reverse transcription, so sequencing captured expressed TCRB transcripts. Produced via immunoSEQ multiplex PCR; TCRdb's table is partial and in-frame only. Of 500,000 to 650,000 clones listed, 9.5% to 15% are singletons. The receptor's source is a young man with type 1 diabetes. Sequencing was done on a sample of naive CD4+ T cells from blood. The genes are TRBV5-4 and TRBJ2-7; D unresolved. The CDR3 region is CASSLDWGEQYF. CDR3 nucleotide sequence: TGTGCCAGCAGCTTGGACTGGGGCGAGCAGTACTTC.